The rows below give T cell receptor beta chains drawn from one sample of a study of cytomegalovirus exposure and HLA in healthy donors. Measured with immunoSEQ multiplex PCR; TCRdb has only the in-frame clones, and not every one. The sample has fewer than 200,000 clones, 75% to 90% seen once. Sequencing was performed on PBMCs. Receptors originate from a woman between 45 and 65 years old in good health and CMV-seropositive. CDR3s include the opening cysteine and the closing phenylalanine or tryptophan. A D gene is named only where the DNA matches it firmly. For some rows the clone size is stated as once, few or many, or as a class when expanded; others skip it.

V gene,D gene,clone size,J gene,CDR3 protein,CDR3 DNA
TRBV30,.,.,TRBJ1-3,CAWRRDSNSGNTIYF,TGTGCCTGGAGACGAGACAGTAACTCTGGAAACACCATATATTTT
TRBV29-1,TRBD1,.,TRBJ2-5,CSPIDTGASQETQYF,TGCAGCCCGATCGATACAGGGGCCTCACAAGAGACCCAGTACTTC
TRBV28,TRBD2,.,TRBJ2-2,CASSSIGGRVNTGELFF,TGTGCCAGCAGTTCCATTGGCGGGAGGGTAAACACCGGGGAGCTGTTTTTT
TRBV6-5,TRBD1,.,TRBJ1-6,CASSSAGTGMGSLHF,TGTGCCAGCAGTTCCGCCGGGACAGGGATGGGATCCCTCCACTTT
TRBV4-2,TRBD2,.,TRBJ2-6,CASSPLSGGSGANVLTF,TGTGCCAGCAGCCCCCTTAGCGGGGGCTCTGGGGCCAACGTCCTGACTTTC
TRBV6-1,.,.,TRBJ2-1,CASSESSGWSEQFF,TGTGCCAGCAGTGAGTCGTCAGGGTGGAGTGAGCAGTTCTTC
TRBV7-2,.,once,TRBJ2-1,CASSLLTGGAYNEQFF,TGTGCCAGCAGCTTACTAACAGGGGGGGCCTACAATGAGCAGTTCTTC
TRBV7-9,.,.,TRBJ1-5,CASSFPNQPQHF,TGTGCCAGCAGCTTCCCAAATCAGCCCCAGCATTTT
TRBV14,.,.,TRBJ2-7,CASSQDEAHGLRDEQYF,TGTGCCAGCAGCCAAGATGAGGCCCACGGGTTGCGGGACGAGCAGTACTTC
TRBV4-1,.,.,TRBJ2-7,CASSPTMGSRDYEQYF,TGCGCCAGCAGCCCCACTATGGGTTCACGGGACTACGAGCAGTACTTC
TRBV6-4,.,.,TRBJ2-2,CASSPTGGGTGELFF,TGTGCCAGCAGTCCCACGGGGGGCGGCACCGGGGAGCTGTTTTTT
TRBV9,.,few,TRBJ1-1,CASSDRLVALNTEAFF,TGTGCCAGCAGCGACCGACTAGTGGCCTTGAACACTGAAGCTTTCTTT
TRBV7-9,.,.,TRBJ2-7,CASSEAAGSYEQYF,TGTGCCAGCAGCGAGGCGGCGGGCTCCTACGAGCAGTACTTC
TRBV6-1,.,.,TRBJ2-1,CASSEDSHNEQFF,TGTGCCAGCAGTGAGGACAGCCACAATGAGCAGTTCTTC
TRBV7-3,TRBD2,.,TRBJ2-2,CASSVTSGSRTGELFF,TGTGCCAGCAGCGTGACTAGCGGGTCTCGCACCGGGGAGCTGTTTTTT
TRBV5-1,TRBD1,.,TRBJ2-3,CASSSGQTTDTQYF,TGCGCCAGCAGCTCGGGACAGACCACAGATACGCAGTATTTT
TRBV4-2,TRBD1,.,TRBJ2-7,CASSSGQGAPYEQYF,TGTGCCAGCAGCTCGGGACAGGGGGCGCCCTACGAGCAGTACTTC
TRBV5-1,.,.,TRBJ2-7,CASSLPASSYEQYF,TGCGCCAGCAGCCTACCGGCTAGCTCCTACGAGCAGTACTTC
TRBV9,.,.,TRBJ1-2,CASSVGRMLQGTLKYGYTF,TGTGCCAGCAGCGTAGGTAGGATGCTTCAGGGGACCCTGAAGTATGGCTACACCTTC
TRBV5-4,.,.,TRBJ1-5,CASSLKGGGTSNQPQHF,TGTGCCAGCAGCTTGAAGGGGGGAGGGACTAGCAATCAGCCCCAGCATTTT
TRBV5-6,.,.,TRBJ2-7,CASSFSPGVSYEQYF,TGTGCCAGCAGCTTTAGTCCGGGGGTCTCCTACGAGCAGTACTTC
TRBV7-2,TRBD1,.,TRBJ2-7,CASSLAGQGFHEQYF,TGTGCCAGCAGCTTAGCGGGACAGGGCTTCCACGAGCAGTACTTC
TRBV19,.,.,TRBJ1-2,CASSIHRSYGYTF,TGTGCCAGTAGTATACACAGGAGCTATGGCTACACCTTC
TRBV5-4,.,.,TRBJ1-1,CASSLGGERENTEAFF,TGTGCCAGCAGCTTGGGGGGGGAACGAGAGAACACTGAAGCTTTCTTT
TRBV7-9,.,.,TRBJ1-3,CASRQDGGSIYF,TGTGCCAGCAGGCAAGACGGGGGATCCATATATTTT
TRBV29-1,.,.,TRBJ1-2,CSALSRVGYTF,TGCAGCGCTTTGAGCAGGGTGGGCTACACCTTC
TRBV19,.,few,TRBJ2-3,CASSWTGYTQYF,TGTGCCAGTAGTTGGACGGGGTATACGCAGTATTTT
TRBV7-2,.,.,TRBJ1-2,CASSPTGLEGYTF,TGTGCCAGCAGCCCCACCGGCCTAGAGGGCTACACCTTC
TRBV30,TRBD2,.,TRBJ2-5,CAWSIGGYQETQYF,TGTGCCTGGAGTATCGGGGGGTACCAAGAGACCCAGTACTTC
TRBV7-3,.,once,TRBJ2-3,CASSVTGFSTDTQYF,TGTGCCAGCAGCGTCACAGGGTTTAGCACAGATACGCAGTATTTT
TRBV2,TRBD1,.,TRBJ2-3,CASRLTGTGADTQYF,TGTGCCAGCAGACTAACCGGGACAGGGGCAGATACGCAGTATTTT
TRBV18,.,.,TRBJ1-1,CASSPNENRAEAFF,TGTGCCAGCTCACCCAACGAGAACAGGGCCGAAGCTTTCTTT
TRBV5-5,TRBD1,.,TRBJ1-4,CASSQGGQGWSEKLFF,TGTGCCAGCAGCCAAGGAGGACAGGGCTGGAGCGAAAAACTGTTTTTT
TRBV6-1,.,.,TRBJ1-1,CASSEYLRTVVF,TGTGCCAGCAGTGAATATCTGCGAACCGTGGTCTTT
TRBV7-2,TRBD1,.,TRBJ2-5,CASSRTGFQETQYF,TGTGCCAGCAGCCGGACAGGGTTCCAAGAGACCCAGTACTTC
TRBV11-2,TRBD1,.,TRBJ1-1,CASSARQGWIYGNTEAFF,TGTGCCAGCAGCGCGAGACAGGGGTGGATATATGGGAACACTGAAGCTTTCTTT